These 3 T cell receptor beta chains were all obtained from the same sample, sequenced in a study of Graves' ophthalmopathy and Graves' hyperthyroidism. RNA transcripts provided the template for amplifying TCR beta CDR3 regions. After a first-round RT-PCR with HTBI primers, a second-round multiplex PCR was run. TCRdb re-derived calls from the multiplex PCR reads in MiXCR, one entry per CDR3 protein. This sample has about 410,000 distinct CDR3 sequences, with around 18% found just once. Sequencing was performed on peripheral blood. All receptors come from a woman between 18 and 29 years old with Graves' ophthalmopathy.

V usage is TRBV6-1 and J usage is TRBJ1-1; no reliable D call. Germline CDR1 and CDR2: MNHNS and SASEGT. Trimming pared 3 bases from V and 3 bases from J, leaving 11 bases between. CDR3 length: 14 amino acids. The CDR3 sequence is CASSERSRDTEAFF. The DNA of the CDR3 is TGTGCCAGCAGTGAGAGGTCTAGGGACACTGAAGCTTTCTTT.

This clonotype was picked up many times. The J gene is TRBJ1-2, the V gene TRBV30; D might be TRBD1 (5 bases). Deletions cut 0 bases from V and 4 bases from J, with 12 bases between. This CDR3 has 14 amino acids. Germline CDR1 and CDR2: GTSNPN and SVGIG (reference sequence). CDR3 region: CAWSVRTRVYGYTF. CDR3 DNA sequence: TGTGCCTGGAGTGTTAGGACAAGGGTCTATGGCTACACCTTC.

This clonotype showed up many times. The chain has TRBV6-2 or TRBV6-3 and TRBJ2-7; 8 bases fit TRBD2. The CDR3 totals 14 residues. The J segment lost 3 bases and the V segment lost 5 bases, leaving 6 bases of the junction unmatched. Germline V lookup: CDR1 MNHEY, CDR2 SVGEGT. CDR3 in amino acids: CASSGLAVGYEQYF. CDR3 sequence (DNA): TGTGCCAGCAGTGGACTAGCCGTCGGCTACGAGCAGTACTTC.